This T cell receptor beta chain was identified during a study of blood T cell repertoires in COVID-19. Study-wide background: Samples came from the United States, Italy and Spain, spanning acute and convalescent COVID-19.

It was during active infection that Seattle patients were enrolled and then longitudinally followed. Only in-frame clones appear in the TCRdb table, and some are missing; sequencing was by immunoSEQ multiplex PCR. The sample has more than 100,000 clones, about 90% seen once. This CDR3 has 14 residues. Germline CDR1 LGHNA, CDR2 YSLEER. Trimming shortened V by 4 bases and J by 7 bases, and 17 bases separated the two germline ends. Sequenced input: peripheral blood. This chain connects TRBV4-3 to TRBJ2-7; D perhaps matches TRBD2 (5 bases). The receptor comes from a woman aged 55-69 years with COVID-19, enrolled during active disease. CDR3 nucleotide sequence: TGCGCCAGCAGCCGGGGTGCTGGGGAGTGGGAGCAGTACTTC. Amino acid sequence: CASSRGAGEWEQYF.